The rows below give T cell receptor beta chains drawn from one sample of a study of T cells after yellow fever vaccination. TCRdb re-derived calls from the 5' RACE reads in MiXCR, one entry per CDR3 protein. Of roughly 26,000 distinct CDR3 sequences detected, 5.5% appear once; the ten largest clones hold about 11%. The input for sequencing was PBMCs, either bulk or a sorted T-cell subset (CD4+, CD8+, memory, or dextramer-sorted; not recorded which), taken 15 days after the yellow fever booster vaccination. The origin of the receptors is a man under 40 who received the YFV17D yellow fever vaccine. Both conserved end residues are part of each CDR3. The order of the fields is J gene, clone size, V gene, D gene, CDR3 DNA, CDR3 protein. The D gene is left open where the match is weak. Clone size is shown for a subset of rows, as once, few, many or a class of expanded clone.

j_call: TRBJ2-5; clone_size: medium-sized; v_call: TRBV7-2; d_call: NA; cdr3_nt: TGTGCCAGCAGCTTAAGGGTCTCAGAGACCCAGTACTTC; cdr3_aa: CASSLRVSETQYF
j_call: TRBJ2-5; clone_size: many; v_call: TRBV5-5; d_call: NA; cdr3_nt: TGTGCCAGCAGCTTGGGGGAAGGCAGACAAGAGACCCAGTACTTC; cdr3_aa: CASSLGEGRQETQYF
j_call: TRBJ1-5; clone_size: NA; v_call: TRBV19; d_call: NA; cdr3_nt: TGTGCCAGCGGTTGGGGTAGCAATCAGCCCCAGCATTTT; cdr3_aa: CASGWGSNQPQHF
j_call: TRBJ1-1; clone_size: many; v_call: TRBV30; d_call: NA; cdr3_nt: TGTGCCTGGAGTGTGGGAAACACTGAAGCTTTCTTT; cdr3_aa: CAWSVGNTEAFF
j_call: TRBJ1-5; clone_size: many; v_call: TRBV20-1; d_call: NA; cdr3_nt: TGCAGTGCTAGCGTGGGAGGGTTGGGCAATCAGCCCCAGCATTTT; cdr3_aa: CSASVGGLGNQPQHF
j_call: TRBJ2-5; clone_size: many; v_call: TRBV28; d_call: TRBD1; cdr3_nt: TGTGCCAGCAGTTCCCCGGGACAGCTGGTGTCCCAGTACTTC; cdr3_aa: CASSSPGQLVSQYF
j_call: TRBJ2-1; clone_size: many; v_call: TRBV7-2; d_call: NA; cdr3_nt: TGTGCCAGCGAGACGACTAGCGGCCCACAGGGGGATGAGCAGTTCTTC; cdr3_aa: CASETTSGPQGDEQFF
j_call: TRBJ2-7; clone_size: many; v_call: TRBV27; d_call: TRBD2; cdr3_nt: TGTGCCAGCAGTTTCTCAGGCGGGAGCTCCTACGAGCAGTACTTC; cdr3_aa: CASSFSGGSSYEQYF
j_call: TRBJ1-1; clone_size: many; v_call: TRBV18; d_call: NA; cdr3_nt: TGTGCCAGCTCACCACCCACAGGGCCTTCTGAAGCTTTCTTT; cdr3_aa: CASSPPTGPSEAFF
j_call: TRBJ2-1; clone_size: many; v_call: TRBV4-3; d_call: TRBD1; cdr3_nt: TGCGCCAGCAGCCCCCGGGGACAGGGGGCAGTAGGGACTAAGTACAATGAGCAGTTCTTC; cdr3_aa: CASSPRGQGAVGTKYNEQFF
j_call: TRBJ1-2; clone_size: many; v_call: TRBV6-5; d_call: TRBD1; cdr3_nt: TGTGCCAGCAGCCAGGGACAGGCCAACTATGGCTACACCTTC; cdr3_aa: CASSQGQANYGYTF
j_call: TRBJ2-3; clone_size: many; v_call: TRBV5-1; d_call: TRBD2; cdr3_nt: TGCGCCAGCAGCTTAGCCGGGACTAGCGCGACCACAGATACGCAGTATTTT; cdr3_aa: CASSLAGTSATTDTQYF
j_call: TRBJ2-3; clone_size: many; v_call: TRBV20-1; d_call: TRBD2; cdr3_nt: TGCAGTGCTAGTGACACCTCCGGGACTAGCGGAAGCACAGATACGCAGTATTTT; cdr3_aa: CSASDTSGTSGSTDTQYF
j_call: TRBJ1-5; clone_size: many; v_call: TRBV6-1; d_call: NA; cdr3_nt: TGTGCCAGCAGTCAACACTCTCCAGACCCCAATCAGCCCCAGCATTTT; cdr3_aa: CASSQHSPDPNQPQHF
j_call: TRBJ1-1; clone_size: many; v_call: TRBV7-9; d_call: TRBD1; cdr3_nt: TGTGCCAGCAGCTTGGACAGGGGGTTTGGTGAAGCTTTCTTT; cdr3_aa: CASSLDRGFGEAFF
j_call: TRBJ2-2; clone_size: many; v_call: TRBV29-1; d_call: TRBD2; cdr3_nt: TGCAGCGCCGGAGAGGGGAGGGGCACCGGGGAGCTGTTTTTT; cdr3_aa: CSAGEGRGTGELFF
j_call: TRBJ2-1; clone_size: many; v_call: TRBV20-1; d_call: NA; cdr3_nt: TGCAGTGCTAATCCCGAGACAGGAATCTACAATGAGCAGTTCTTC; cdr3_aa: CSANPETGIYNEQFF
j_call: TRBJ2-1; clone_size: few; v_call: TRBV29-1; d_call: TRBD2; cdr3_nt: TGCAGCGTGGCGGGACTAGCGGGAGAGTTGGCATTGTACAATGAGCAGTTCTTC; cdr3_aa: CSVAGLAGELALYNEQFF
j_call: TRBJ2-3; clone_size: many; v_call: TRBV12-3/TRBV12-4; d_call: TRBD1; cdr3_nt: TGTGCCACCAGTTTGGGGGACAGGAACACAGATACGCAGTATTTT; cdr3_aa: CATSLGDRNTDTQYF
j_call: TRBJ2-3; clone_size: many; v_call: TRBV5-1; d_call: NA; cdr3_nt: TGCGCCAGCAGTGCGGGTTTCGTGGGAGAAGATACGCAGTATTTT; cdr3_aa: CASSAGFVGEDTQYF
j_call: TRBJ2-2; clone_size: many; v_call: TRBV5-1; d_call: NA; cdr3_nt: TGCGCCAGCAGCGTTCAAGGACCGACGAACACCGGGGAGCTGTTTTTT; cdr3_aa: CASSVQGPTNTGELFF
j_call: TRBJ2-6; clone_size: many; v_call: TRBV4-3; d_call: TRBD2; cdr3_nt: TGCGCCAGCAGCCAGGGGGGGTCGGGAAGCGGGGCCAACGTCCTGACTTTC; cdr3_aa: CASSQGGSGSGANVLTF
j_call: TRBJ2-3; clone_size: many; v_call: TRBV4-2; d_call: NA; cdr3_nt: TGTGCCAGCAGCCAAGGCCTAGGTACAAATGGCGATTTT; cdr3_aa: CASSQGLGTNGDF